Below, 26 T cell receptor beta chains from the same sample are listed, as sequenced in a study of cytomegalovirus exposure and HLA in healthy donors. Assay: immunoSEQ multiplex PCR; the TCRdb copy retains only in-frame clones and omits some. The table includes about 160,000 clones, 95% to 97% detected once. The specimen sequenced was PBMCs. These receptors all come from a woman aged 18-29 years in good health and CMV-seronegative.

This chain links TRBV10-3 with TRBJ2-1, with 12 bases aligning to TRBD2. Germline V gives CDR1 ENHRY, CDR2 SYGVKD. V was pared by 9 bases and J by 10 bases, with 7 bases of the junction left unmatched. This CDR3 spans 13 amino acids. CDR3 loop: CAMRTSGVGEQFF. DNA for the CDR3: TGTGCCATGAGGACTAGCGGGGTCGGCGAGCAGTTCTTC.

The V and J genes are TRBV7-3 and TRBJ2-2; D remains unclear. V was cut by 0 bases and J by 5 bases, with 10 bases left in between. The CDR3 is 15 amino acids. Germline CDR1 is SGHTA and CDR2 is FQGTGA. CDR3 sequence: CASSLTGRSTGELFF. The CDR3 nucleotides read TGTGCCAGCAGCTTAACTGGTCGGTCGACCGGGGAGCTGTTTTTT.

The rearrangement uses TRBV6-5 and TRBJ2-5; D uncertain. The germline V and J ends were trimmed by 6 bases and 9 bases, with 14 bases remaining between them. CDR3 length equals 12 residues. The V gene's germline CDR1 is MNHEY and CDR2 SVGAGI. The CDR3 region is CASSPLGTAQYF. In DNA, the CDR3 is TGTGCCAGCAGCCCCCTAGGCACGGCCCAGTACTTC.

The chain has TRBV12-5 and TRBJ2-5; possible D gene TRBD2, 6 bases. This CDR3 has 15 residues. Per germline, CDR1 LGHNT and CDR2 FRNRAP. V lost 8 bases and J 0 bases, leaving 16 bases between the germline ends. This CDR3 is CASCLGGMYQETQYF. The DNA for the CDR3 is TGTGCTAGTTGCCTGGGGGGAATGTACCAAGAGACCCAGTACTTC.

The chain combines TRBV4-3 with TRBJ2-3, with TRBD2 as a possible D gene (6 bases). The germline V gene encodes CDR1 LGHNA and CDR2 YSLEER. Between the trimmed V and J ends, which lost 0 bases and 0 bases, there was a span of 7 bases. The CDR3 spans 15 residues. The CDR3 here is CASSQDGRSTDTQYF. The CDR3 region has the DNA TGCGCCAGCAGCCAAGATGGGAGGAGCACAGATACGCAGTATTTT.

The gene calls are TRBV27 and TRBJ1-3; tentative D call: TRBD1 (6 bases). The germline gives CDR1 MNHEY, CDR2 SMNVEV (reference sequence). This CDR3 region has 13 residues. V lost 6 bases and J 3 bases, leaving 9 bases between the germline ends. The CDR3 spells CASRQGGGNTIYF. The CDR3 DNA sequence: TGTGCCAGCAGACAGGGCGGTGGAAACACCATATATTTT.

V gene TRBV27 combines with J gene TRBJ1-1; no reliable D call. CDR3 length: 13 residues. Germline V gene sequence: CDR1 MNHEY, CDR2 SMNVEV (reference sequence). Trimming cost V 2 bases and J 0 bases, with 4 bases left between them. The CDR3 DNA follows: TGTGCCAGCAGTTTACAGTTGAACACTGAAGCTTTCTTT. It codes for CASSLQLNTEAFF.

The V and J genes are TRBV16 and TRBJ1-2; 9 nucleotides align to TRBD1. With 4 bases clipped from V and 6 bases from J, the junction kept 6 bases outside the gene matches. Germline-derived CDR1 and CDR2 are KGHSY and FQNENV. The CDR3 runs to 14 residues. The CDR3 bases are TGTGCCAGCAGCCCCTGGACAGGGGAGAATGGCTACACCTTC. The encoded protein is CASSPWTGENGYTF.

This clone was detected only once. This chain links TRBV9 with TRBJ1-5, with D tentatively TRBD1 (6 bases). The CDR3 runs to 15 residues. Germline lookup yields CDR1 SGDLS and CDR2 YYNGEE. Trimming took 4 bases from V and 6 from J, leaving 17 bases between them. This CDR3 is CASSRSGGAGQPQHF. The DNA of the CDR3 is TGTGCCAGCAGCAGAAGCGGGGGGGCCGGTCAGCCCCAGCATTTT.

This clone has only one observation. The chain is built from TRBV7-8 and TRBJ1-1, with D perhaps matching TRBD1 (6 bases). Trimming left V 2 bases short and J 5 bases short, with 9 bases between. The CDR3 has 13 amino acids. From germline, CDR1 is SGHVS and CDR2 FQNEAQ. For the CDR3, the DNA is TGTGCCAGCAGCTTAAGGGGGGGGACTGAAGCTTTCTTT. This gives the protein CASSLRGGTEAFF. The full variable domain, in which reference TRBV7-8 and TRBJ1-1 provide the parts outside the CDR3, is GAGVSQSPRYKVAKRGQDVALRCDPISGHVSLFWYQQALGQGPEFLTYFQNEAQLDKSGLPSDRFFAERPEGSVSTLKIQRTQQEDSAVYLCASSLRGGTEAFFGQGTRLTVV.

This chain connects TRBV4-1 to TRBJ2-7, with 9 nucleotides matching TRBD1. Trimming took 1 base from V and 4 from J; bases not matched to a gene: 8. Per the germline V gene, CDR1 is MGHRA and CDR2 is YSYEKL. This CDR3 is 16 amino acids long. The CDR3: CASSQVPGQGVYEQYF. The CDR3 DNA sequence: TGCGCCAGCAGCCAAGTTCCGGGACAGGGTGTTTACGAGCAGTACTTC.

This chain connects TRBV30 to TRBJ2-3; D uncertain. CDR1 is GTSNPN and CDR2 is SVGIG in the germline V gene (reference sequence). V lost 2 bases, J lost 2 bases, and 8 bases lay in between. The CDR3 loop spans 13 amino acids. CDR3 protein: CAWSILPTDTQYF. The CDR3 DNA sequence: TGTGCCTGGAGTATTCTTCCCACAGATACGCAGTATTTT.

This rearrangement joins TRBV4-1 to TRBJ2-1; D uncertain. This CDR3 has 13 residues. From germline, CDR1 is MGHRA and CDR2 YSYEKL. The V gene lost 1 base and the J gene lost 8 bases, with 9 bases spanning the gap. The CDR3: CASSQGSTDEQFF. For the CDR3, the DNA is TGCGCCAGCAGCCAAGGGTCCACAGATGAGCAGTTCTTC.

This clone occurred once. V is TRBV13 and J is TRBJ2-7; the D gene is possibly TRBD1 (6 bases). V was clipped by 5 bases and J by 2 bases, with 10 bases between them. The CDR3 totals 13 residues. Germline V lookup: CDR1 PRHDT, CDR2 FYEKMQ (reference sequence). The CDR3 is CASSARDTYEQYF. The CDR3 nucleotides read TGTGCCAGCAGCGCCCGGGACACCTACGAGCAGTACTTC.

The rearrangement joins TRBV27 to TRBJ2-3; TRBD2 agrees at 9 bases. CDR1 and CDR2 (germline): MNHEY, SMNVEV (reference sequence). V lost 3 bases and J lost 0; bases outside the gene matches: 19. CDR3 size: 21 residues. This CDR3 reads CASSFKRPRMAGGNSTDTQYF. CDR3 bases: TGTGCCAGCAGTTTTAAGCGCCCCAGAATGGCGGGGGGGAATAGCACAGATACGCAGTATTTT.

In nucleotides, the CDR3 is TGTGCCAGCAGCCCGTTGCGCCTAGCGGATCCCACAGATACGCAGTATTTT. Translating gives CASSPLRLADPTDTQYF. The gene calls are TRBV5-4 and TRBJ2-3; 7 positions match TRBD2. The CDR3 runs 17 residues. Germline lookup yields CDR1 SGHNT and CDR2 YYREEE (reference sequence). The trim removed 4 bases at V and 2 bases at J, leaving 13 bases unmatched.

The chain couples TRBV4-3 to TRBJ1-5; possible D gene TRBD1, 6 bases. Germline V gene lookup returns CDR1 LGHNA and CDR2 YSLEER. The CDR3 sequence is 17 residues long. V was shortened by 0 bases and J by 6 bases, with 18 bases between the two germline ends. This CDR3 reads CASSQELKARGGQPQHF. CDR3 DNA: TGCGCCAGCAGCCAAGAATTGAAGGCCAGGGGCGGTCAGCCCCAGCATTTT.

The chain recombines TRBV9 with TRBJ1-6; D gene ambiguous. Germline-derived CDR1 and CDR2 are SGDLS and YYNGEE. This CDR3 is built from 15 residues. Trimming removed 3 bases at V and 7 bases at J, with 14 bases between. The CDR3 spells CASSAKREPNSPLHF. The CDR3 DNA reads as TGTGCCAGCAGCGCAAAAAGGGAGCCCAATTCACCCCTCCACTTT.

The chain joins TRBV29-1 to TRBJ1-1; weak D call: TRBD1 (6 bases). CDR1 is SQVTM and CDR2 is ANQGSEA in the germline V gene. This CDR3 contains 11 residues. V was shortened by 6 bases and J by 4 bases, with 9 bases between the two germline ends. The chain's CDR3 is CSVFRGTEAFF. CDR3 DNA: TGCAGCGTCTTCAGGGGCACTGAAGCTTTCTTT.

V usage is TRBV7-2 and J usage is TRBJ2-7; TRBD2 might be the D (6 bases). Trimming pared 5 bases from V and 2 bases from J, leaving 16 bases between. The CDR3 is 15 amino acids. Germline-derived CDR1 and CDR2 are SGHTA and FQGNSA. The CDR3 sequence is CASSTRPGGTYEQYF. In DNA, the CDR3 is TGTGCCAGCAGCACACGACCAGGAGGGACCTACGAGCAGTACTTC.

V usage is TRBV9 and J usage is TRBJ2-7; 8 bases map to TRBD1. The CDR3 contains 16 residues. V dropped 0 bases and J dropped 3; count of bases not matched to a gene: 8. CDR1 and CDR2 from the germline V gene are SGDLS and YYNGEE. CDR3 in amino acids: CASSVAGQGPNYEQYF. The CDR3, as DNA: TGTGCCAGCAGCGTAGCAGGACAGGGACCAAACTACGAGCAGTACTTC.

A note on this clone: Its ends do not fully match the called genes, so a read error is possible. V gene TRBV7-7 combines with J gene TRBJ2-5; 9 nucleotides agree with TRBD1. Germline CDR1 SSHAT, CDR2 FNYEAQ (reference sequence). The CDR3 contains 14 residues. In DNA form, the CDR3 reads TGTGCTAGCAGCACTAGGGGACAGGGAGAGACCCAGTACTTC. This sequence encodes CASSTRGQGETQYF. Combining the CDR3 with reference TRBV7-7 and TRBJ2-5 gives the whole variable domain GAGVSQSPRYKVTKRGQDVTLRCDPISSHATLYWYQQALGQGPEFLTYFNYEAQPDKSGLPSDRFSAERPEGSISTLTIQRTEQRDSAMYRCASSTRGQGETQYFGPGTRLLVL.

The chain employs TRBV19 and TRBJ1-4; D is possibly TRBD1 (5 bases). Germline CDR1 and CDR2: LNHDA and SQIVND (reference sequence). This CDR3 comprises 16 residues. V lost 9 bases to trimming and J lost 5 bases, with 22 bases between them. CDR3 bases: TGTGCCAGCACCCCGGGGAGGGGCACGATGAATGAAAAACTGTTTTTT. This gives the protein CASTPGRGTMNEKLFF.

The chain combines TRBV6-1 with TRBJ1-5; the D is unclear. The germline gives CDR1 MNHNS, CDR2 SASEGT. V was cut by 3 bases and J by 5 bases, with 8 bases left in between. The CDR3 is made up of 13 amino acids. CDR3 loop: CASSDSVDQPQHF. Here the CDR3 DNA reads TGTGCCAGCAGTGATTCAGTGGATCAGCCCCAGCATTTT.

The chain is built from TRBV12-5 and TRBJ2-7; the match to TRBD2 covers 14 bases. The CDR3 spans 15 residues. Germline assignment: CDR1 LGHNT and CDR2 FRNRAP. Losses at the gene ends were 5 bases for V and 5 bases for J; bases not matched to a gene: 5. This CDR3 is CASGPGTSGGDEQYF. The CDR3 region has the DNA TGTGCTAGTGGTCCCGGGACTAGCGGGGGCGACGAGCAGTACTTC. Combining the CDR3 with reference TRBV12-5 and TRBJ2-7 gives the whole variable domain DARVTQTPRHKVTEMGQEVTMRCQPILGHNTVFWYRQTMMQGLELLAYFRNRAPLDDSGMPKDRFSAEMPDATLATLKIQPSEPRDSAVYFCASGPGTSGGDEQYFGPGTRLTVT.

The CDR3 DNA sequence: TGTGCCAGCAGCTTCCTAGGCTACGGGGAGACCCAGTACTTC. This translates into CASSFLGYGETQYF. The rearrangement joins TRBV7-8 to TRBJ2-5; no reliable D call. CDR3 length: 14 residues. V shed 3 bases and J shed 5 bases, with 13 bases lying between them. The germline CDR1 and CDR2 sequences are SGHVS and FQNEAQ. Combining the CDR3 with reference TRBV7-8 and TRBJ2-5 gives the whole variable domain GAGVSQSPRYKVAKRGQDVALRCDPISGHVSLFWYQQALGQGPEFLTYFQNEAQLDKSGLPSDRFFAERPEGSVSTLKIQRTQQEDSAVYLCASSFLGYGETQYFGPGTRLLVL.